The rows below give T cell receptor beta chains drawn from one sample of a study of T cell responses to AZD1222 COVID-19 vaccine. The data were produced by immunoSEQ multiplex PCR, yet TCRdb's version contains in-frame clones alone and is incomplete. This table holds roughly 200,000 clones, around 94% found once. The sample in question was peripheral blood, obtained on day 0 of AZD1222 vaccination. These receptors were obtained from an adult in good health. CDR3s include the opening cysteine and the closing phenylalanine or tryptophan. D genes are given only for firm matches. The size entry is marked missing in some rows and otherwise reads once, few, many or a size class.

V: TRBV27
D: .
J: TRBJ2-3
size: .
DNA: TGTGCCAGCAGTTTAAGGGGTTCAGATACGCAGTATTTT
CDR3: CASSLRGSDTQYF

V: TRBV29-1
D: .
J: TRBJ2-1
size: .
DNA: TGCAGCGACCGGGACACTTACAATGAGCAGTTCTTC
CDR3: CSDRDTYNEQFF

V: TRBV27
D: .
J: TRBJ2-1
size: once
DNA: TGTGCCAGCAGTTCCAGGGTCAATGAGCAGTTCTTC
CDR3: CASSSRVNEQFF

V: TRBV7-6
D: TRBD1
J: TRBJ1-2
size: .
DNA: TGTGCCAGCAGCCCGGACAGGGGGAACTATGGCTACACCTTC
CDR3: CASSPDRGNYGYTF

V: TRBV4-1
D: .
J: TRBJ1-2
size: .
DNA: TGCGCCAGCAGCCAAGATCGGAGCTTTCGGAACTATGGCTACACCTTC
CDR3: CASSQDRSFRNYGYTF

V: TRBV20-1
D: .
J: TRBJ2-5
size: .
DNA: TGCAGTGCTGAGGGGACCCAGTACTTC
CDR3: CSAEGTQYF

V: TRBV30
D: .
J: TRBJ1-2
size: .
DNA: TGTGCCTGGAGCACCGACGGGACACCCGGCTACACCTTC
CDR3: CAWSTDGTPGYTF

V: TRBV18
D: .
J: TRBJ1-2
size: .
DNA: TGTGCCAGCTCACCAAACCCCCTCATCGGTGCCGTAGGCTATGGCTACACCTTC
CDR3: CASSPNPLIGAVGYGYTF

V: TRBV30
D: .
J: TRBJ1-5
size: few
DNA: TGTGCCTGGAGTGGGCAGGGGAATCAGCCCCAGCATTTT
CDR3: CAWSGQGNQPQHF

V: TRBV7-8
D: .
J: TRBJ1-6
size: .
DNA: TGTGCCAGCAGCCGAGATAATTCACCCCTCCACTTT
CDR3: CASSRDNSPLHF

V: TRBV19
D: TRBD1
J: TRBJ2-2
size: .
DNA: TGTGCCATTAGCCAGGGGGCCCTGAACACCGGGGAGCTGTTTTTT
CDR3: CAISQGALNTGELFF

V: TRBV24-1
D: .
J: TRBJ2-3
size: .
DNA: TGTGCCACCAGTGAGGACAGCACAGATACGCAGTATTTT
CDR3: CATSEDSTDTQYF

V: TRBV6-5
D: .
J: TRBJ1-2
size: .
DNA: TGTGCCACCCAGCCCCTGGGCTACACCTTC
CDR3: CATQPLGYTF

V: TRBV19
D: .
J: TRBJ1-1
size: once
DNA: TGTGCCAATAGTATTGGCCGGCAGAACACTGAAGCTTTCTTT
CDR3: CANSIGRQNTEAFF

V: TRBV6-1
D: .
J: TRBJ2-1
size: .
DNA: TGTGCCAGCAGTGAAGTTCGCAGAAATGAGCAGTTCTTC
CDR3: CASSEVRRNEQFF

V: TRBV12-3/TRBV12-4
D: .
J: TRBJ1-5
size: .
DNA: TGTGCCAGCGGGGGGGCAAGCAATCAGCCCCAGCATTTT
CDR3: CASGGASNQPQHF

V: TRBV2
D: .
J: TRBJ1-2
size: .
DNA: TGTGCCAGCAGTGACGACCGACACACCTTC
CDR3: CASSDDRHTF

V: TRBV6-5
D: .
J: TRBJ1-4
size: .
DNA: TGTGCCAGCAGTTACTCGAGTCTTGGAAAACTGTTTTTT
CDR3: CASSYSSLGKLFF

V: TRBV4-2
D: TRBD1
J: TRBJ1-1
size: .
DNA: TGTGCCAGCAGCCAAGGGGGACAGGCCGACACTGAAGCTTTCTTT
CDR3: CASSQGGQADTEAFF

V: TRBV7-3
D: .
J: TRBJ2-3
size: .
DNA: TGTGCCAGCAGCTTACGGGGGTCTGGGTCTGGAGATACGCAGTATTTT
CDR3: CASSLRGSGSGDTQYF

V: TRBV27
D: TRBD1
J: TRBJ1-6
size: .
DNA: TGTGCCAGCATGGGACAGTATAATTCACCCCTCCACTTT
CDR3: CASMGQYNSPLHF

V: TRBV7-8
D: TRBD1
J: TRBJ1-6
size: .
DNA: TGTGCCAGCAGCTCACGGGGGGACAGGGGAAATTCACCCCTCCACTTT
CDR3: CASSSRGDRGNSPLHF

V: TRBV5-1
D: TRBD1
J: TRBJ1-4
size: .
DNA: TGCGCCAGCAGCTTGGGGACAGGGTGGTATGAAGAACTGTTTTTT
CDR3: CASSLGTGWYEELFF

V: TRBV7-9
D: TRBD1
J: TRBJ1-1
size: .
DNA: TGTGCCAGCAGCCTACAGGGGGTGGGCACTGAAGCTTTCTTT
CDR3: CASSLQGVGTEAFF

V: TRBV18
D: TRBD1
J: TRBJ1-2
size: .
DNA: TGTGCCAGCTCACCCTCCCGGGACAGAAGAAACTATGGCTACACCTTC
CDR3: CASSPSRDRRNYGYTF

V: TRBV9
D: TRBD1
J: TRBJ1-2
size: .
DNA: TGTGCCAGCAGCGTCCCATTGACAGGGGACAACTATGGCTACACCTTC
CDR3: CASSVPLTGDNYGYTF

V: TRBV6-5
D: .
J: TRBJ2-7
size: .
DNA: TGTGCCAGCAGTTACCAGGCACTAGCAGGCTACGAGCAGTACTTC
CDR3: CASSYQALAGYEQYF

V: TRBV5-1
D: .
J: TRBJ2-7
size: once
DNA: TGCGCCAGCAGCTCCTCGACAGATACCTACGAGCAGTACTTC
CDR3: CASSSSTDTYEQYF

V: TRBV24-1
D: .
J: TRBJ2-1
size: .
DNA: TGTGCCGCAGATAGCGGTGATTACAATGAGCAGTTCTTC
CDR3: CAADSGDYNEQFF

V: TRBV29-1
D: .
J: TRBJ1-1
size: .
DNA: TGCAGCGTTGAAGATGGGCAGGGGCTGAACACTGAAGCTTTCTTT
CDR3: CSVEDGQGLNTEAFF

V: TRBV5-1
D: .
J: TRBJ1-1
size: few
DNA: TGCGCCAGCAGTTGGGACGAGCGTCAAGCTTTCTTT
CDR3: CASSWDERQAFF

V: TRBV3-1/TRBV3-2
D: .
J: TRBJ1-1
size: .
DNA: TGTGCCAGCAGAAACCGGGACGGAACTGAAGCTTTCTTT
CDR3: CASRNRDGTEAFF

V: TRBV6-5
D: TRBD1
J: TRBJ1-1
size: .
DNA: TGTGCCAGCAGTCCAACTAGACAGGGACAGACTGAAGCTTTCTTT
CDR3: CASSPTRQGQTEAFF

V: TRBV7-2
D: TRBD2
J: TRBJ2-1
size: .
DNA: TGTGCCAGCAGCCCCACCCGCGGGGGGGCCGTTGAGCAGTTCTTC
CDR3: CASSPTRGGAVEQFF

V: TRBV6-1
D: TRBD2
J: TRBJ2-3
size: .
DNA: TGTGCCAGCAGTGAACCAGCGGGGGGTTCCGATACGCAGTATTTT
CDR3: CASSEPAGGSDTQYF

V: TRBV7-8
D: .
J: TRBJ2-2
size: few
DNA: TGTGCCAGCACCCAGAGCGGGCCGGGGCGTACCGGGGAGCTGTTTTTT
CDR3: CASTQSGPGRTGELFF

V: TRBV6-5
D: TRBD1
J: TRBJ1-1
size: .
DNA: TGTGCCAGCAGGGAGACAGGGGGCGGTTCCTATGAAGCTTTCTTT
CDR3: CASRETGGGSYEAFF

V: TRBV18
D: TRBD2
J: TRBJ2-2
size: .
DNA: TGTGCCAGCTCACCGGGACTAGCGGGGATCGGAGGGGAGCTGTTTTTT
CDR3: CASSPGLAGIGGELFF

V: TRBV5-1
D: .
J: TRBJ2-2
size: .
DNA: TGCGCCAGCTGGCTCGGGGCCGTCGGTGACACCGGGGAGCTGTTTTTT
CDR3: CASWLGAVGDTGELFF

V: TRBV7-9
D: .
J: TRBJ2-3
size: .
DNA: TGTGCCAGCAGCTCCACGTCAGATACGCAGTATTTT
CDR3: CASSSTSDTQYF

V: TRBV18
D: TRBD1
J: TRBJ2-1
size: .
DNA: TGTGCCAGCTCACCACCATCGGTAGGCAGGGGGCTGAGGGAAAAGCAGTTCTTC
CDR3: CASSPPSVGRGLREKQFF

V: TRBV29-1
D: .
J: TRBJ2-3
size: .
DNA: TGCAGCGTTGAATCCCCCCTCGGGACAGATACGCAGTATTTT
CDR3: CSVESPLGTDTQYF

V: TRBV13
D: .
J: TRBJ1-2
size: .
DNA: TGTGCCAGCAGCCGTATTGGCAGGGTAGCCTATGGCTACACCTTC
CDR3: CASSRIGRVAYGYTF

V: TRBV12-3/TRBV12-4
D: TRBD1
J: TRBJ1-5
size: .
DNA: TGTGCCAGCAGTCTCACAGGGGACCAGCCCCAGCATTTT
CDR3: CASSLTGDQPQHF

V: TRBV11-2
D: .
J: TRBJ2-5
size: .
DNA: TGTGCCAGCAGCTTAGCCCACGCGAAGACCCAGTACTTC
CDR3: CASSLAHAKTQYF

V: TRBV28
D: TRBD1
J: TRBJ1-2
size: .
DNA: TGTGCCAGCAGTCCAAGGACAGGGGGATATGGCTACACCTTC
CDR3: CASSPRTGGYGYTF

V: TRBV2
D: .
J: TRBJ2-1
size: .
DNA: TGTGCCAGCCCAGACAGTAGCTCCTACAATGAGCAGTTCTTC
CDR3: CASPDSSSYNEQFF

V: TRBV9
D: TRBD1
J: TRBJ2-2
size: .
DNA: TGTGCCAGCAGCCGGGGACAGGGCGTAGGCGGGGAGCTGTTTTTT
CDR3: CASSRGQGVGGELFF